The 2 T cell receptor beta chains given below trace back to one sample, sequenced in a study of T cells after yellow fever vaccination. One entry per CDR3 protein results from TCRdb running MiXCR on the 5' RACE reads. The sample lists 450,000 to 550,000 distinct CDR3 sequences, 15% to 20% seen once, with approximately 14% in the top ten. Sequencing used PBMCs, obtained 15 days after the yellow fever booster vaccination. Source of these receptors: a man aged 25-45 years who received the YFV17D yellow fever vaccine.

This clonotype was observed a handful of times. The chain has TRBV6-2 or TRBV6-3 and TRBJ2-5, with a weak D call TRBD2 (5 bases). The CDR3 length is 14 residues. Germline CDR1 reads MNHEY; CDR2 reads SVGEGT. V shed 6 bases and J shed 7 bases, with 18 bases lying between them. The CDR3 coding sequence is TGTGCCAGCAGACACGACTATCCCTCCGCGACCCAGTACTTC. Residues: CASRHDYPSATQYF.

The rearrangement uses TRBV12-3 or TRBV12-4 and TRBJ1-2; a possible D gene is TRBD1 (5 bases). The CDR3 spans 13 residues. V lost 5 bases to trimming and J lost 8 bases, with 15 bases between them. CDR3 amino acids: CASSGLGGGGYTF. CDR3 in DNA: TGTGCCAGCAGTGGCCTCGGGGGAGGCGGCTACACCTTC.